This T cell receptor beta chain comes out of a study of identical twins. Findings of the study overall: Researchers reported excess low generation probability among twin-shared out-of-frame alpha sequences.

Germline values: CDR1 SGHRS, CDR2 YFSETQ. The CDR3 extends over 16 amino acids. Trimming shortened V by 0 bases and J by 0 bases, and 11 bases separated the two germline ends. The authors used template switching to add a universal primer site and gave cDNA unique molecular identifiers. From the 5' RACE reads, TCRdb called clonotypes with MiXCR, one entry per CDR3 protein. The data show 550,000 to 800,000 distinct CDR3 sequences, 7.1% seen once. A word on this clonotype: Its antigen is still unknown.

These records were also assigned to another study, of yellow fever vaccine responses in identical twins.

The genes are TRBV5-1 and TRBJ2-3; no firm D call. The specimen was PBMCs. The TCR sequence derives from a woman younger than 35 in good health. In DNA form, the CDR3 reads TGCGCCAGCAGCTTGGGCGATCCCCCTAGCACAGATACGCAGTATTTT. The encoded protein is CASSLGDPPSTDTQYF.